What follows is one T cell receptor beta chain and its context. No antigen is known for it. The data were obtained in a study of cytomegalovirus exposure and HLA in healthy donors. Findings and caveats of the study: As was reported, the HLA-A and HLA-B alleles of most subjects were accurately predicted from TCR beta sequences. Most TCR sequences showed up rarely, but some public TCRs showed up in many donors.

Amplification used 60 Vbeta primers and 13 Jbeta primers. Assay: immunoSEQ multiplex PCR; the TCRdb copy retains only in-frame clones and omits some. Here the sample spans about 200,000 clones, more than 60% being singletons. The germline V gene has CDR1 GTSNPN and CDR2 SVGIG (reference sequence). Trimming stripped 0 bases from V and 2 bases from J, with 13 bases between. The CDR3 is 16 amino acids. The sequence was collected from a man aged 35-49 years in good health and CMV-seronegative. The V call is TRBV30, the J call TRBJ2-2, with unresolved D. Sequencing was carried out using PBMCs. This CDR3 reads CAWSVRFLSNTGELFF. CDR3 coding DNA: TGTGCCTGGAGTGTACGGTTTCTTTCAAACACCGGGGAGCTGTTTTTT.